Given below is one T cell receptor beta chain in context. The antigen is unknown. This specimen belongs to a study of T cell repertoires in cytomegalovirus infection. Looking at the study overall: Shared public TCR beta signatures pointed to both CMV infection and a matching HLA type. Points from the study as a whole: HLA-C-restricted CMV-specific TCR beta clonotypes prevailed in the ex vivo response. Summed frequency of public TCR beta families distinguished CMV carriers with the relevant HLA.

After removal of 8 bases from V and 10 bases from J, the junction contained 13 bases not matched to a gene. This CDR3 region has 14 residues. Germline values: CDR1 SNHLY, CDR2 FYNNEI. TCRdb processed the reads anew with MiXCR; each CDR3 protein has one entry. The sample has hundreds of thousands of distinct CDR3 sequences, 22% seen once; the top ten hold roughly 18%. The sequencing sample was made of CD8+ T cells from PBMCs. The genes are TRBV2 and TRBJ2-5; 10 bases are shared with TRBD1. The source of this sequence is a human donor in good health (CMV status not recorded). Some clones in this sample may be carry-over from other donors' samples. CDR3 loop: CASRWTGGTNDQYF. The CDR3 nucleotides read TGTGCCAGCCGATGGACAGGGGGGACCAACGACCAGTACTTC.